A single T cell receptor (beta chain) is shown here with its context. Its target is unknown. The method was immunoSEQ multiplex PCR; TCRdb's version includes in-frame clones alone and lacks a portion of them. The sample records about 95,000 clones, roughly 89% being singletons. These data are taken from a study of T cell responses to AZD1222 COVID-19 vaccine. Overall study context: Second-dose timings of about 4 or about 12 weeks were pooled. Study-level results: Spike-specific TCR depth and breadth grew after two AZD1222 doses. Sampled repertoires all dated from after the peak T cell response.

The input for sequencing was peripheral blood, taken on day 0 of AZD1222 vaccination. The sequence derives from an adult in good health.

The CDR3 loop is CAISEGGISGQGAKTQYF. CDR3 DNA sequence: TGTGCCATCAGTGAGGGGGGAATTTCCGGACAGGGGGCTAAGACCCAGTACTTC. V gene TRBV10-3 combines with J gene TRBJ2-5; 11 bases map to TRBD1. This CDR3 comprises 18 residues. The trim removed 2 bases at V and 6 bases at J, leaving 14 bases unmatched. The germline gives CDR1 ENHRY, CDR2 SYGVKD.